What follows are 26 T cell receptor beta chains derived from one specimen sequenced in a study of cytomegalovirus exposure and HLA in healthy donors. Both 60 Vbeta primers and 13 Jbeta primers went into the PCR. Assay: immunoSEQ multiplex PCR; the TCRdb copy retains only in-frame clones and omits some. This table has approximately 74,000 clones, about two thirds appearing once. Input material: PBMCs. The receptors were gathered from a man aged 25 to 40 in good health and CMV-seropositive.

The chain uses TRBV4-3 and TRBJ2-3; no reliable D call. V lost 0 bases, J lost 1 base, and 14 bases lay in between. In germline, CDR1 is LGHNA, CDR2 YSLEER. CDR3 length: 17 amino acids. The CDR3 reads CASSQELIYSGTDTQYF. CDR3 DNA: TGCGCCAGCAGCCAAGAGCTTATCTACTCGGGCACAGATACGCAGTATTTT.

The chain is built from TRBV7-3 and TRBJ1-6, with 7 bases aligning to TRBD1. Germline lookup yields CDR1 SGHTA and CDR2 FQGTGA. V lost 5 bases to trimming and J lost 9 bases; unmatched junction nucleotides: 16. The CDR3 has 17 residues. In nucleotides, the CDR3 is TGTGCCAGCAGCGTCACGGGACAGCTTATAGCTCTTTCACCCCTCCACTTT. Translated, it gives CASSVTGQLIALSPLHF.

This chain uses TRBV5-1 with TRBJ2-5; 15 bases align to TRBD2. Germline CDR1 SGHRS, CDR2 YFSETQ. The CDR3 extends over 15 amino acids. Trimming took 4 bases from V and 6 from J; bases not matched to a gene: 4. The CDR3 reads CASSSGTSGGKTQYF. For the CDR3, the DNA is TGCGCCAGCAGCAGCGGGACTAGCGGGGGGAAGACCCAGTACTTC.

The chain combines TRBV6-1 with TRBJ2-7; D uncertain. Germline CDR1 is MNHNS and CDR2 is SASEGT. The CDR3 runs to 15 residues. Trimming took 2 bases from V and 0 from J, leaving 11 bases between them. CDR3 protein: CASSESYPISYEQYF. The DNA of the CDR3 is TGTGCCAGCAGTGAATCTTATCCTATCTCCTACGAGCAGTACTTC.

For this clone: At one of its ends the junction is not consistent with the germline gene, which may arise from a read error. Other DNA sequences from this sample encode an identical CDR3 as well. This chain connects TRBV7-7 to TRBJ2-2; D is ambiguous. The CDR3 sequence is 12 residues long. Germline V gene sequence: CDR1 SSHAT, CDR2 FNYEAQ (reference sequence). CDR3 nucleotide sequence: TGTGCTAGCAGCTTGGGCAACGGGGAGCTGTTTTTT. Amino acids: CASSLGNGELFF.

The gene calls are TRBV5-1 and TRBJ2-1; 9 bases align to TRBD1. Trimming cost V 3 bases and J 8 bases; bases outside gene matches: 9. Germline CDR1 is SGHRS and CDR2 is YFSETQ. The CDR3 has 15 residues. The CDR3, as DNA: TGCGCCAGCAGCTGGGGACAGGGTAAGGGCTATGAGCAGTTCTTC. It codes for CASSWGQGKGYEQFF. The variable domain in full, completed from reference TRBV5-1 and TRBJ2-1, reads KAGVTQTPRYLIKTRGQQVTLSCSPISGHRSVSWYQQTPGQGLQFLFEYFSETQRNKGNFPGRFSGRQFSNSRSEMNVSTLELGDSALYLCASSWGQGKGYEQFFGPGTRLTVL.

V usage is TRBV4-1 and J usage is TRBJ1-4, with 7 bases that match TRBD1. The V gene's germline CDR1 is MGHRA and CDR2 YSYEKL. This CDR3 is 15 amino acids long. V gave up 1 base and J gave up 6 bases; unmatched junction bases: 5. CDR3 in amino acids: CASSQVQGRYEKLFF. CDR3 coding DNA: TGCGCCAGCAGCCAAGTACAGGGGAGGTATGAAAAACTGTTTTTT.

V and J are TRBV28 and TRBJ1-6, with 10 bases fitting TRBD1. V lost 5 bases, J lost 9 bases, and 10 bases stayed unmatched. CDR3 length: 16 residues. Germline CDR1 and CDR2: MDHEN and SYDVKM. The CDR3 region has the DNA TGTGCCAGCAGTGTACCCGGACAGGGGGTTAGTTCACCCCTCCACTTT. Translating it yields CASSVPGQGVSSPLHF.

In nucleotides, the CDR3 is TGTGCCAGCAGTGAAGGGGGATGGGCAGGGGACGAGCAGTACTTC. It encodes CASSEGGWAGDEQYF. The genes are TRBV25-1 and TRBJ2-7; D is perhaps TRBD1 (6 bases). Per germline, CDR1 MGHDK and CDR2 SYGVNS. The CDR3 has 15 residues. V gave up 2 bases and J gave up 5 bases, with 16 bases separating them.

This clone was recorded only once. The rearrangement uses TRBV28 and TRBJ2-5, with a weak D call TRBD1 (5 bases). Germline V gives CDR1 MDHEN, CDR2 SYDVKM. The CDR3 is made up of 14 amino acids. Trimming removed 2 bases at V and 7 bases at J, with 14 bases between. Written as DNA, the CDR3 is TGTGCCAGCAGTTTAGCCAGGGATTCGGGGACCCAGTACTTC. Its protein product is CASSLARDSGTQYF. Based on the CDR3 plus reference TRBV28 and TRBJ2-5, the full variable domain is DVKVTQSSRYLVKRTGEKVFLECVQDMDHENMFWYRQDPGLGLRLIYFSYDVKMKEKGDIPEGYSVSREKKERFSLILESASTNQTSMYLCASSLARDSGTQYFGPGTRLLVL.

This clone was observed once. The J gene is TRBJ1-2, the V gene TRBV7-9; D ambiguous. V was trimmed by 2 bases and J by 7 bases, leaving 14 bases between them. CDR1 and CDR2 (germline): SEHNR, FQNEAQ (reference sequence). The CDR3 is made up of 14 amino acids. The CDR3 DNA sequence: TGTGCCAGCAGCTTATCCAGCGGGTTCAGTGGCTACACCTTC. Residues: CASSLSSGFSGYTF. The full variable domain, in which reference TRBV7-9 and TRBJ1-2 provide the parts outside the CDR3, is DTGVSQNPRHKITKRGQNVTFRCDPISEHNRLYWYRQTLGQGPEFLTYFQNEAQLEKSRLLSDRFSAERPKGSFSTLEIQRTEQGDSAMYLCASSLSSGFSGYTFGSGTRLTVV.

V gene TRBV5-1 combines with J gene TRBJ1-1; unclear D gene. In germline, CDR1 is SGHRS, CDR2 YFSETQ. The V end was cut by 0 bases, the J end by 4 bases, with 13 bases between. The CDR3 loop spans 15 amino acids. This CDR3 reads CASSLAQTGGTEAFF. In nucleotides, the CDR3 is TGCGCCAGCAGCTTGGCCCAGACGGGAGGCACTGAAGCTTTCTTT. Full variable domain (rest looked up from reference TRBV5-1 and TRBJ1-1): KAGVTQTPRYLIKTRGQQVTLSCSPISGHRSVSWYQQTPGQGLQFLFEYFSETQRNKGNFPGRFSGRQFSNSRSEMNVSTLELGDSALYLCASSLAQTGGTEAFFGQGTRLTVV.

V gene TRBV11-2 combines with J gene TRBJ2-7; the D gene is possibly TRBD2 (5 bases). This CDR3 has 12 residues. Trimming shortened V by 2 bases and J by 4 bases, and 6 bases separated the two germline ends. CDR1 is SGHAT and CDR2 is FQNNGV in the germline V gene. The CDR3 sequence is CASSLSGYEQYF. The CDR3 DNA reads TGTGCCAGCAGCTTAAGCGGATACGAGCAGTACTTC.

This clone was counted many times. The chain recombines TRBV7-9 with TRBJ1-2, with a tentative D call TRBD1 (6 bases). The length of the CDR3 is 13 residues. V was trimmed by 3 bases and J by 4 bases, leaving 9 bases between them. Germline CDR1 and CDR2: SEHNR and FQNEAQ (reference sequence). This chain's CDR3 is CASSFRGAYGYTF. CDR3 sequence (DNA): TGTGCCAGCAGCTTTCGGGGGGCCTATGGCTACACCTTC.

The chain carries TRBV5-4 and TRBJ2-7; 8 bases match TRBD1. The CDR3 sequence is 15 residues long. The junction had 12 bases not matched to a gene; V was cut back by 3 bases and J by 7 bases. Germline CDR1 is SGHNT and CDR2 is YYREEE (reference sequence). In DNA, the CDR3 is TGTGCCAGCAGCTCGAGAACAGGGGGTATCTGGGAGCAGTACTTC. Translated: CASSSRTGGIWEQYF.

This clone is a singleton in its sample. V and J are TRBV5-6 and TRBJ2-7; 8 bases match TRBD1. V lost 2 bases to trimming and J lost 3 bases; unmatched junction nucleotides: 4. The CDR3 covers 14 residues. Looked up from germline, CDR1 is SGHDT and CDR2 is YYEEEE. The CDR3 sequence: CASSLWDRFYEQYF. In nucleotides, the CDR3 is TGTGCCAGCAGCTTATGGGACAGGTTCTACGAGCAGTACTTC.

This rearrangement joins TRBV18 to TRBJ1-1; no reliable D call. The CDR3 is made up of 13 amino acids. From germline, CDR1 is KGHSH and CDR2 LQKENI. Trimming removed 3 bases from V and 1 base from J, with 6 bases in between. The CDR3, as DNA: TGTGCCAGCTCACCGGGGAGGAACACTGAAGCTTTCTTT. It translates to CASSPGRNTEAFF. Based on the CDR3 plus reference TRBV18 and TRBJ1-1, the full variable domain is NAGVMQNPRHLVRRRGQEARLRCSPMKGHSHVYWYRQLPEEGLKFMVYLQKENIIDESGMPKERFSAEFPKEGPSILRIQQVVRGDSAAYFCASSPGRNTEAFFGQGTRLTVV.

The genes are TRBV7-3 and TRBJ2-5; possible D gene TRBD1, 5 bases. The CDR3 runs to 13 residues. Germline CDR1 is SGHTA and CDR2 is FQGTGA. V lost 1 base, J lost 3 bases, and 6 bases lay in between. CDR3 residues: CASSLMTEETQYF. Written as DNA, the CDR3 is TGTGCCAGCAGCTTAATGACAGAAGAGACCCAGTACTTC.

The rearrangement links TRBV18 to TRBJ1-3; no clear D. The CDR3 spans 14 residues. Trimming pared 0 bases from V and 5 bases from J, leaving 8 bases between. Germline-derived CDR1 and CDR2 are KGHSH and LQKENI. The CDR3 region is CASSPPNIRNTIYF. CDR3 DNA sequence: TGTGCCAGCTCACCACCTAACATAAGAAACACCATATATTTT.

The chain combines TRBV5-4 with TRBJ2-5, with D maybe TRBD1 (6 bases). V lost 7 bases and J 5 bases, leaving 18 bases between the germline ends. The germline V gene encodes CDR1 SGHNT and CDR2 YYREEE (reference sequence). CDR3 length: 14 residues. The CDR3 sequence is CASFLDRLPETQYF. The CDR3 DNA reads as TGTGCCAGCTTCCTGGACAGACTACCGGAGACCCAGTACTTC.

The chain couples TRBV6-1 to TRBJ2-7, with 14 bases identical to TRBD2. V gave up 6 bases and J gave up 5 bases; unmatched junction bases: 6. The CDR3 covers 15 residues. Per germline, CDR1 MNHNS and CDR2 SASEGT. CDR3 nucleotides: TGTGCCAGCAGGGAGACTAGCGGGGGGGTAAACGAGCAGTACTTC. It encodes CASRETSGGVNEQYF.

This clone came up a few times. The J gene is TRBJ1-5, the V gene TRBV28, with 9 bases lining up with TRBD1. Per the germline V gene, CDR1 is MDHEN and CDR2 is SYDVKM. The junction had 5 bases not matched to a gene; V was cut back by 6 bases and J by 5 bases. The CDR3 runs to 14 residues. CDR3 DNA: TGTGCCAGCAGACCACAGGGGGCCGATCAGCCCCAGCATTTT. This translates into CASRPQGADQPQHF. Based on the CDR3 plus reference TRBV28 and TRBJ1-5, the full variable domain is DVKVTQSSRYLVKRTGEKVFLECVQDMDHENMFWYRQDPGLGLRLIYFSYDVKMKEKGDIPEGYSVSREKKERFSLILESASTNQTSMYLCASRPQGADQPQHFGDGTRLSIL.

This chain uses TRBV28 with TRBJ1-2, with 9 bases identical to TRBD1. The ends lost 6 bases at V and 7 bases at J; junction bases unmatched: 9. The CDR3 length is 14 residues. The germline gives CDR1 MDHEN, CDR2 SYDVKM. The CDR3 nucleotides read TGTGCCAGCAGGCCACAGGGGGCGGGGGGTGGCTACACCTTC. Protein: CASRPQGAGGGYTF.

The V gene is TRBV5-4, the J gene TRBJ2-7; 8 positions match TRBD2. Trimming cost V 6 bases and J 3 bases; bases outside gene matches: 8. Germline V gene sequence: CDR1 SGHNT, CDR2 YYREEE (reference sequence). The CDR3 is made up of 14 amino acids. The CDR3 DNA sequence: TGTGCCAGCACCCGGGGGCTAGCGGGCTACGAGCAGTACTTC. Translating it yields CASTRGLAGYEQYF. The full variable domain, rest sourced from reference TRBV5-4 and TRBJ2-7, is ETGVTQSPTHLIKTRGQQVTLRCSSQSGHNTVSWYQQALGQGPQFIFQYYREEENGRGNFPPRFSGLQFPNYSSELNVNALELDDSALYLCASTRGLAGYEQYFGPGTRLTVT.

Comments on this clone: The sample holds other DNA sequences that translate to the same CDR3. V and J are TRBV9 and TRBJ2-5, with TRBD2 as a possible D gene (7 bases). Looked up from germline, CDR1 is SGDLS and CDR2 is YYNGEE. This CDR3 is built from 14 residues. The germline V and J ends were trimmed by 0 bases and 4 bases, with 10 bases remaining between them. The CDR3 DNA sequence: TGTGCCAGCAGCGTAGTCGGGGGGCGAGAGACCCAGTACTTC. Translation gives CASSVVGGRETQYF.

V is TRBV11-2 and J is TRBJ1-1, with D uncertain. The V gene's germline CDR1 is SGHAT and CDR2 FQNNGV. V lost 5 bases and J 2 bases, leaving 18 bases between the germline ends. The CDR3 extends over 16 amino acids. The CDR3 here is CASSPTNGRRNTEAFF. The CDR3, as DNA: TGTGCCAGCAGCCCGACAAATGGCAGGCGAAACACTGAAGCTTTCTTT.